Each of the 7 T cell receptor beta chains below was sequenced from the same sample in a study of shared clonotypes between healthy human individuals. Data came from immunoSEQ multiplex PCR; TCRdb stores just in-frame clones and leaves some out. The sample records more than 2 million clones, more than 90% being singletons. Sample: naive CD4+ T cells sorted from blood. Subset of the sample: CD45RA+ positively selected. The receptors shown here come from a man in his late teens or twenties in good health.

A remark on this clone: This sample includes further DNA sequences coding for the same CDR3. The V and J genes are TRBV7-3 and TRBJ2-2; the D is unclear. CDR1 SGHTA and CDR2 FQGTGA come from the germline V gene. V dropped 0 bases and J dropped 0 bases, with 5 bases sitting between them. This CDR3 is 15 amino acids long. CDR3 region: CASSLTSANTGELFF. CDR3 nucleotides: TGTGCCAGCAGCTTAACCTCCGCGAACACCGGGGAGCTGTTTTTT.

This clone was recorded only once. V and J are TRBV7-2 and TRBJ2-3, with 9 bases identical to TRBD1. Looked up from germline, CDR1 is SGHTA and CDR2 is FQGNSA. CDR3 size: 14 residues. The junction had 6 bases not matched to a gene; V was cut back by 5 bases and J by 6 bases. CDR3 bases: TGTGCCAGCAGCCCGAGGACAGGGGCGGATACGCAGTATTTT. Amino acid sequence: CASSPRTGADTQYF.

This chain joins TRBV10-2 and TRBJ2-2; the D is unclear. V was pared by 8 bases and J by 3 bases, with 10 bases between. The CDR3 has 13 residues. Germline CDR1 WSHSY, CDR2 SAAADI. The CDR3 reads CASRRTDTGELFF. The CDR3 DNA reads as TGCGCCAGCCGAAGAACCGACACCGGGGAGCTGTTTTTT.

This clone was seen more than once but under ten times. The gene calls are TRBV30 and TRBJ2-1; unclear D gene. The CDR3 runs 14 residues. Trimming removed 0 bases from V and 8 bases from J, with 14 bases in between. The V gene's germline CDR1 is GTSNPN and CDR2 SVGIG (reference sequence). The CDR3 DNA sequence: TGTGCCTGGAGTGTAGACGGGTCAGGCGATGAGCAGTTCTTC. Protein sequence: CAWSVDGSGDEQFF.

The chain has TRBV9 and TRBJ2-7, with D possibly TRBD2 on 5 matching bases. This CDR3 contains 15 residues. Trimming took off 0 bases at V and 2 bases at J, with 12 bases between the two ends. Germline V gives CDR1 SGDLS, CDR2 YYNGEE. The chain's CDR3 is CASSVDSAPTYEQYF. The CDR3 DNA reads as TGTGCCAGCAGCGTAGATAGCGCCCCTACCTACGAGCAGTACTTC.

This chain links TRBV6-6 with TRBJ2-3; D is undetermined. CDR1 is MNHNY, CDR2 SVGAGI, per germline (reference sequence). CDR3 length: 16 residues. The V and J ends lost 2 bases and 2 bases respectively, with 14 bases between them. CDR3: CASSYGSRKNTDTQYF. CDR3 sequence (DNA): TGTGCCAGCAGTTACGGGTCCCGTAAGAACACAGATACGCAGTATTTT.

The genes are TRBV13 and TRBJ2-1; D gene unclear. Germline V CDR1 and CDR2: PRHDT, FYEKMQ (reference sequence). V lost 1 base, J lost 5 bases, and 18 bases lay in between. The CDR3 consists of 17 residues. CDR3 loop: CASSLVFANSPDNEQFF. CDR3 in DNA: TGTGCCAGCAGCTTAGTCTTTGCGAACAGCCCAGACAATGAGCAGTTCTTC.